These T cell receptor beta chains were read from a single sample in a study of T cells in Graves' hyperthyroidism and ophthalmopathy. TCRdb analysed the multiplex PCR reads with MiXCR anew, one entry per CDR3 protein. The sample carries roughly 550,000 distinct CDR3 sequences, about 16% recorded once. The sequenced sample was blood. The receptors here all came from a woman in her 30s with Graves' ophthalmopathy. Each CDR3 is given without its conserved first and last residue. Where a row states a size, it is once, few, many or the class of an expanded clone; other rows omit it.

TRBJ2-3	TRBV7-3	many	ASSEGLGGDTQY
TRBJ2-3	TRBV6-1	few	ASRPAGLTDTQY
TRBJ2-1	TRBV6-1	once	ASRAGLAGEGNEQF
TRBJ2-7	TRBV4-1	few	ASSQERRWEQY
TRBJ1-5	TRBV19	NA	ASSVTGHLNQPQH
TRBJ2-3	TRBV7-2	many	ASRKGSTDTQY
TRBJ2-7	TRBV20-1	many	SARLSGGTYEQY
TRBJ2-7	TRBV27	few	ASSLFYTFYEQY
TRBJ2-1	TRBV20-1	few	SASGTSGRRHYNEQF
TRBJ2-5	TRBV7-6	NA	ASSQTLGAGGLETQY
TRBJ2-5	TRBV2	many	ASSEGGQPWY
TRBJ2-7	TRBV4-3	NA	ASSQEPWIYEQY
TRBJ1-1	TRBV6-2/TRBV6-3	many	ASGWRGNKDTEAF
TRBJ2-3	TRBV9	many	ASSLTPTSGTTDTQY
TRBJ2-7	TRBV6-6	many	ASSYDESYEQY
TRBJ1-2	TRBV6-6	many	ASSYPTRGVDYGYT
TRBJ2-5	TRBV5-4	NA	ASSSRTSGKGETQY